What follows are 26 T cell receptor beta chains derived from one specimen sequenced in a study of Tregs in tolerant kidney transplant recipients. Libraries were prepared by immunoSEQ multiplex PCR; TCRdb keeps only in-frame clonotypes and omits some of them. The sample holds some 57,000 clones; roughly nine tenths are singletons and the top ten take roughly 15%. Mixed chimerism was transient after nonmyeloablative marrow transplants from related graft donors. The sample here was CD8+ T cells from blood (PBMCs), taken 24 months after the transplant. The receptors originated from a human patient who received a combined kidney and bone marrow transplant. Certain T cells may be donor cells from the graft.

This rearrangement joins TRBV28 to TRBJ2-2; TRBD1 aligns across 8 bases. The CDR3 consists of 15 residues. Germline CDR1 reads MDHEN; CDR2 reads SYDVKM. The V and J ends lost 2 bases and 5 bases, in that order; junction bases with no gene match: 4. The CDR3 DNA follows: TGTGCCAGCAGTTTACTCGGACAGGGAACCGGGGAGCTGTTTTTT. This translates into CASSLLGQGTGELFF. The whole variable domain, filled in from reference TRBV28 and TRBJ2-2, reads DVKVTQSSRYLVKRTGEKVFLECVQDMDHENMFWYRQDPGLGLRLIYFSYDVKMKEKGDIPEGYSVSREKKERFSLILESASTNQTSMYLCASSLLGQGTGELFFGEGSRLTVL.

V gene TRBV4-1 combines with J gene TRBJ1-2; 11 bases are a match to TRBD1. The germline CDR1 and CDR2 sequences are MGHRA and YSYEKL. Trimming removed 4 bases from V and 4 bases from J; junction bases left unmatched: 8. The CDR3 runs 16 residues. CDR3 amino acids: CASSLQVGQGAYGYTF. CDR3 coding DNA: TGCGCCAGCAGCCTACAGGTCGGACAGGGGGCCTATGGCTACACCTTC.

This chain connects TRBV19 to TRBJ2-7; TRBD2 aligns across 15 bases. The CDR3 consists of 17 residues. J lost 4 bases, V lost 4 bases, and 8 bases had no gene match. The germline V gene encodes CDR1 LNHDA and CDR2 SQIVND (reference sequence). The chain's CDR3 is CASSKGTSGRPFYEQYF. The CDR3 DNA sequence: TGTGCCAGTAGTAAAGGGACTAGCGGGAGGCCGTTTTACGAGCAGTACTTC.

J is TRBJ2-1 and V is TRBV7-3, with 10 bases aligning to TRBD2. CDR3 length: 15 residues. The V and J ends lost 5 bases and 3 bases, in that order; junction bases with no gene match: 4. The germline V gene encodes CDR1 SGHTA and CDR2 FQGTGA. Here the CDR3 reads CASSLAGVSYNEQFF. The DNA for the CDR3 is TGTGCCAGCAGCCTAGCGGGAGTTAGCTACAATGAGCAGTTCTTC. Full variable domain (missing parts from reference TRBV7-3 and TRBJ2-1): GAGVSQTPSNKVTEKGKYVELRCDPISGHTALYWYRQSLGQGPEFLIYFQGTGAADDSGLPNDRFFAVRPEGSVSTLKIQRTERGDSAVYLCASSLAGVSYNEQFFGPGTRLTVL.

This chain joins TRBV6-1 and TRBJ1-4; tentative D call: TRBD1 (6 bases). The CDR3 is 15 residues long. V shed 3 bases and J shed 5 bases, with 13 bases lying between them. Germline CDR1 is MNHNS and CDR2 is SASEGT. The DNA for the CDR3 is TGTGCCAGCAGTGACTGGGACATATCCAATGAAAAACTGTTTTTT. Translated: CASSDWDISNEKLFF.

V and J are TRBV7-6 and TRBJ2-7, with a tentative D call TRBD2 (6 bases). V shed 5 bases and J shed 0 bases, with 17 bases lying between them. The germline gives CDR1 SGHVS, CDR2 FNYEAQ. CDR3 length: 16 residues. The CDR3 spells CASSPIVGEASYEQYF. The CDR3 nucleotides are TGTGCCAGCAGCCCCATCGTAGGGGAGGCCTCCTACGAGCAGTACTTC.

The CDR3 loop is CASSHAYGGRSLADTQYF. Here the CDR3 DNA reads TGCGCCAGCAGCCATGCATACGGGGGGAGAAGTCTGGCAGATACGCAGTATTTT. The chain is built from TRBV4-3 and TRBJ2-3, with 7 bases identical to TRBD2. The CDR3 contains 18 residues. Germline assignment: CDR1 LGHNA and CDR2 YSLEER. Trimming removed 3 bases from V and 4 bases from J; junction bases left unmatched: 16.

The CDR3 reads CASSSSLSRNPYEQYF. For the CDR3, the DNA is TGTGCCAGCAGCTCATCCCTTTCCAGGAATCCCTACGAGCAGTACTTC. The chain recombines TRBV7-3 with TRBJ2-7, with no clear D. CDR1 and CDR2 (germline): SGHTA, FQGTGA. Trimming pared 4 bases from V and 2 bases from J, leaving 18 bases between. The CDR3 is 16 amino acids.

The chain carries TRBV13 and TRBJ2-5; 8 positions agree with TRBD2. Trimming at V came to 5 bases and at J to 6 bases, leaving 11 bases not matched to a gene. Germline V gene sequence: CDR1 PRHDT, CDR2 FYEKMQ (reference sequence). This CDR3 contains 15 residues. CDR3 sequence reads: CASSRVGGALKTQYF. The CDR3 nucleotides read TGTGCCAGCAGCAGGGTCGGGGGGGCGTTGAAGACCCAGTACTTC.

CDR3 residues: CASSSFTSAPRNEQFF. The CDR3, as DNA: TGTGCCAGCAGCTCCTTTACAAGCGCCCCTCGGAATGAGCAGTTCTTC. This chain uses TRBV11-2 with TRBJ2-1, with no clear D. V lost 4 bases and J 7 bases, leaving 20 bases between the germline ends. This CDR3 comprises 16 residues. Germline V gene sequence: CDR1 SGHAT, CDR2 FQNNGV. Drawing the rest from reference TRBV11-2 and TRBJ2-1, the complete variable domain is EAGVAQSPRYKIIEKRQSVAFWCNPISGHATLYWYQQILGQGPKLLIQFQNNGVVDDSQLPKDRFSAERLKGVDSTLKIQPAKLEDSAVYLCASSSFTSAPRNEQFFGPGTRLTVL.

The chain uses TRBV29-1 and TRBJ2-6; D is ambiguous. The CDR3 loop spans 13 amino acids. V lost 7 bases and J lost 5, with 12 bases in between. The V gene's germline CDR1 is SQVTM and CDR2 ANQGSEA. The CDR3 spells CSGIQSRANVLTF. The CDR3 DNA follows: TGCAGCGGCATACAAAGTCGGGCCAACGTCCTGACTTTC.

The CDR3 sequence: CASSPIGGSGNQPQHF. The CDR3 DNA is TGTGCCAGCAGCCCTATCGGGGGTAGCGGCAATCAGCCCCAGCATTTT. This chain connects TRBV7-8 to TRBJ1-5; a weak D match, TRBD1 (5 bases). The CDR3 totals 16 residues. Germline CDR1 reads SGHVS; CDR2 reads FQNEAQ. V shed 5 bases and J shed 2 bases, with 16 bases lying between them.

CDR3 nucleotide sequence: TGTGCCTGGAGTCTTACAGGGTTCGAATACAGGCAGGGCTACACCTTC. It specifies CAWSLTGFEYRQGYTF. This chain links TRBV30 with TRBJ1-2, with D perhaps TRBD1 (6 bases). CDR1 is GTSNPN and CDR2 is SVGIG in the germline V gene (reference sequence). The CDR3 covers 16 residues. Trimming cost V 2 bases and J 8 bases, with 24 bases left between them.

The chain is built from TRBV7-2 and TRBJ2-1; no clear D. CDR1 SGHTA and CDR2 FQGNSA come from the germline V gene. Trimming removed 4 bases from V and 7 bases from J, with 5 bases in between. The CDR3 is 11 amino acids. This chain's CDR3 is CASSSANEQFF. For the CDR3, the DNA is TGTGCCAGCAGCTCCGCGAATGAGCAGTTCTTC.

CDR3 in amino acids: CASAKPSSYNEQFF. Written as DNA, the CDR3 is TGTGCCAGTGCGAAACCGTCATCCTACAATGAGCAGTTCTTC. J is TRBJ2-1 and V is TRBV27; D call uncertain. Trimming shortened V by 9 bases and J by 1 base, and 13 bases separated the two germline ends. Germline values: CDR1 MNHEY, CDR2 SMNVEV (reference sequence). This CDR3 comprises 14 residues.

This clone was found a few times. The chain combines TRBV7-9 with TRBJ2-3, with a weak D call TRBD2 (5 bases). V gave up 2 bases and J gave up 4 bases, with 10 bases separating them. CDR1 and CDR2 from the germline V gene are SEHNR and FQNEAQ (reference sequence). This CDR3 contains 14 residues. The CDR3 loop is CASSLLGLADTQYF. The DNA of the CDR3 is TGTGCCAGCAGCTTACTAGGACTCGCAGATACGCAGTATTTT.

The rearrangement uses TRBV28 and TRBJ1-1; no definite D call. This CDR3 comprises 12 residues. CDR1 is MDHEN and CDR2 is SYDVKM in the germline V gene. The V end lost 0 bases, the J end lost 7 bases, and 6 bases lay between the germline ends. The CDR3 region has the DNA TGTGCCAGCAGTTTATGGGCGGTTGAAGCTTTCTTT. It yields the protein CASSLWAVEAFF.

This chain joins TRBV30 and TRBJ2-2; TRBD2 agrees at 13 bases. Germline trimming cut 3 bases from V and 3 bases from J; bases unmatched to any gene: 7. The CDR3 is 17 residues long. Germline CDR1 and CDR2: GTSNPN and SVGIG (reference sequence). Here the CDR3 reads CAWRVLAGGLDTGELFF. The CDR3, as DNA: TGTGCCTGGAGGGTACTAGCGGGGGGGCTAGACACCGGGGAGCTGTTTTTT.

V gene TRBV7-6 combines with J gene TRBJ2-7; 13 nucleotides agree with TRBD2. V trimming: 1 base; J trimming: 7 bases; junction bases outside the gene matches: 7. Germline V gene sequence: CDR1 SGHVS, CDR2 FNYEAQ. This CDR3 region has 16 residues. The CDR3 sequence: CASSLGRLAGGGEQYF. The CDR3 coding sequence is TGTGCCAGCAGCTTAGGGCGACTAGCGGGGGGTGGGGAGCAGTACTTC.

V is TRBV4-3 and J is TRBJ2-7; D might be TRBD1 (6 bases). Germline V gene data show CDR1 as LGHNA and CDR2 as YSLEER. The CDR3 contains 16 residues. The V end was cut by 1 base, the J end by 2 bases, with 15 bases between. The CDR3 sequence is CASSQGMGDNAYEQYF. CDR3 DNA: TGCGCCAGCAGCCAAGGAATGGGGGACAATGCCTACGAGCAGTACTTC.

The chain employs TRBV30 and TRBJ2-7; 7 positions match TRBD2. The CDR3 has 15 residues. Trimming at V came to 1 base and at J to 2 bases, leaving 8 bases not matched to a gene. CDR1 and CDR2 from the germline V gene are GTSNPN and SVGIG (reference sequence). The CDR3, as DNA: TGTGCCTGGAGTGATATAGCGGGTCGCGCCTACGAGCAGTACTTC. It is translated as CAWSDIAGRAYEQYF.

The rearrangement joins TRBV7-9 to TRBJ2-7, with D maybe TRBD1 (6 bases). Germline assignment: CDR1 SEHNR and CDR2 FQNEAQ (reference sequence). Trimming pared 5 bases from V and 2 bases from J, leaving 16 bases between. This CDR3 spans 15 amino acids. The CDR3 region has the DNA TGTGCCAGCAGCCCCCGGCAGGGGAATCCCTACGAGCAGTACTTC. Translated, it gives CASSPRQGNPYEQYF.

This clone was observed a few times. The V gene is TRBV7-9, the J gene TRBJ2-3, with TRBD1 matching 10 bases. The CDR3 contains 17 residues. The V gene's germline CDR1 is SEHNR and CDR2 FQNEAQ (reference sequence). J lost 6 bases, V lost 5 bases, and 14 bases had no gene match. The CDR3 here is CASSQTTGGIGTDTQYF. The CDR3 region has the DNA TGTGCCAGCAGCCAAACGACAGGGGGCATAGGGACGGATACGCAGTATTTT.

CDR3 protein: CASSQAGGGYEQYF. The CDR3 DNA reads as TGCGCCAGCAGCCAAGCGGGGGGTGGCTACGAGCAGTACTTC. The V and J genes are TRBV4-3 and TRBJ2-7, with 7 bases identical to TRBD2. The germline V gene encodes CDR1 LGHNA and CDR2 YSLEER. The CDR3 totals 14 residues. The J segment lost 3 bases and the V segment lost 1 base, leaving 3 bases of the junction unmatched.

The J gene is TRBJ2-7, the V gene TRBV11-2; 8 nucleotides align to TRBD2. Per germline, CDR1 SGHAT and CDR2 FQNNGV. The CDR3 runs to 15 residues. After removal of 5 bases from V and 2 bases from J, the junction contained 8 bases not matched to a gene. CDR3 DNA sequence: TGTGCCAGCAGCGTAGCCCGGGGGGGTACCTACGAGCAGTACTTC. Its translation is CASSVARGGTYEQYF.

This chain links TRBV5-1 with TRBJ2-1; 7 bases are a match to TRBD2. The V and J ends lost 0 bases and 8 bases, in that order; junction bases with no gene match: 11. This CDR3 region has 16 residues. Germline CDR1 is SGHRS and CDR2 is YFSETQ. This CDR3 is CASSLGFGRQSYEQFF. The CDR3 region has the DNA TGCGCCAGCAGCTTGGGCTTCGGGAGGCAGTCGTATGAGCAGTTCTTC.